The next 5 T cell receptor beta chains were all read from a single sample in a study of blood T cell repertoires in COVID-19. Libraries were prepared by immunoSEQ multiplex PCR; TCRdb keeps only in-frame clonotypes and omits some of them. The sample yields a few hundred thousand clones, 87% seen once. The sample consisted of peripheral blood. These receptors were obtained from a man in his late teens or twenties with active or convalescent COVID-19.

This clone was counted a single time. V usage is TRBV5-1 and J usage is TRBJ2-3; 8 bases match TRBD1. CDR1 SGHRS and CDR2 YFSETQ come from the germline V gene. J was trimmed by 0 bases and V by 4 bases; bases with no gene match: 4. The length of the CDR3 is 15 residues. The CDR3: CASSGRGQSTDTQYF. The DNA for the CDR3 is TGCGCCAGCAGCGGCAGGGGGCAAAGCACAGATACGCAGTATTTT.

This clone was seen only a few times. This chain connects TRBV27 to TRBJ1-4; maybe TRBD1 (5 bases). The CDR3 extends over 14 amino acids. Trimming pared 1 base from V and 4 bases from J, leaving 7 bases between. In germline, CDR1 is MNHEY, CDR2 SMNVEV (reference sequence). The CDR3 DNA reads TGTGCCAGCAGTTTATTAGGGGTTAATGAAAAACTGTTTTTT. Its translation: CASSLLGVNEKLFF. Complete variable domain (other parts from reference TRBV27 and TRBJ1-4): EAQVTQNPRYLITVTGKKLTVTCSQNMNHEYMSWYRQDPGLGLRQIYYSMNVEVTDKGDVPEGYKVSRKEKRNFPLILESPSPNQTSLYFCASSLLGVNEKLFFGSGTQLSVL.

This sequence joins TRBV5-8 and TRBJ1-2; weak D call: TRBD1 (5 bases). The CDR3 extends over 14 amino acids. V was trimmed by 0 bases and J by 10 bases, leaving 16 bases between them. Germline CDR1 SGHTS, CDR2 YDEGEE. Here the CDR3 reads CASSLEGWNRHYTF. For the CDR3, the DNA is TGTGCCAGCAGCTTGGAGGGCTGGAACAGGCACTACACCTTC.

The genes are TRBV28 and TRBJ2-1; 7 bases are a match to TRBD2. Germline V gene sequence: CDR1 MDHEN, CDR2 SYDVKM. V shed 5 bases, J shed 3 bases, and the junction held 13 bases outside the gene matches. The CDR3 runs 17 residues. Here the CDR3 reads CASSPGLGERSYNEQFF. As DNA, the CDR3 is TGTGCCAGCAGTCCAGGACTAGGGGAAAGAAGCTACAATGAGCAGTTCTTC.

The CDR3 bases are TGTGCCAGCAGCTACGCCGCCCAACAGACTTTCTTT. Amino acid sequence: CASSYAAQQTFF. This chain joins TRBV12-3 or TRBV12-4 and TRBJ1-1; D unclear. This CDR3 is built from 12 residues. The ends were cut back, 6 bases at V and 12 bases at J, with 17 bases in the middle.